A selection of T cell receptor beta chains follows, all from one sample in a study of CD8 T cells in Susac syndrome. TCRdb analysed the immunoSEQ multiplex PCR reads with MiXCR anew, one entry per CDR3 protein. The sample consists of some 260,000 distinct CDR3 sequences, approximately 84% of them appearing once. Sequenced: CD8+ T cells from PBMCs. The source of these receptors is a human donor with multiple sclerosis. CDR3s include the opening cysteine and the closing phenylalanine or tryptophan. Each record gives: J gene, D gene, V gene, clone size, CDR3 protein, CDR3 DNA. D genes are given only for firm matches. Size is stated for part of the rows, as once, few or many counts, or as a class when the clone is expanded.

J: TRBJ2-7; D: -; V: TRBV6-5; size: few; CDR3: CASSSTGTRGEQYF; DNA: TGTGCCAGCAGCTCTACAGGGACTCGGGGCGAGCAGTACTTC
J: TRBJ2-7; D: -; V: TRBV7-2; size: -; CDR3: CASSHEGVPSYEQYF; DNA: TGTGCCAGCAGCCATGAGGGGGTCCCCTCCTACGAGCAGTACTTC
J: TRBJ2-1; D: -; V: TRBV11-3; size: -; CDR3: CASSWSAVHEQFF; DNA: TGTGCCAGCAGCTGGTCAGCCGTGCATGAGCAGTTCTTC
J: TRBJ1-5; D: -; V: TRBV27; size: -; CDR3: CASSGYREPQHF; DNA: TGTGCCAGCAGTGGTTATCGGGAGCCCCAGCATTTT
J: TRBJ2-1; D: -; V: TRBV14; size: -; CDR3: CASSQVFRRGLTHEQFF; DNA: TGTGCCAGCAGCCAAGTCTTTCGGCGGGGGCTCACGCATGAGCAGTTCTTC
J: TRBJ2-7; D: TRBD2; V: TRBV30; size: few; CDR3: CAWTSGSYEQYF; DNA: TGTGCCTGGACTAGCGGGAGTTACGAGCAGTACTTC
J: TRBJ2-1; D: TRBD1; V: TRBV5-1; size: -; CDR3: CASMGTGVIDEQFF; DNA: TGCGCCAGCATGGGGACAGGGGTGATAGATGAGCAGTTCTTC
J: TRBJ2-7; D: -; V: TRBV28; size: -; CDR3: CASSSRGWYEQYF; DNA: TGTGCCAGCAGTTCCAGGGGATGGTACGAGCAGTACTTC
J: TRBJ1-3; D: -; V: TRBV6-5; size: -; CDR3: CASSYSVEGNTIYF; DNA: TGTGCCAGCAGTTACTCGGTGGAGGGAAACACCATATATTTT
J: TRBJ1-2; D: TRBD1; V: TRBV6-5; size: -; CDR3: CASSIDRDGNYGYTF; DNA: TGTGCCAGCAGTATCGACAGGGACGGAAACTATGGCTACACCTTC
J: TRBJ2-7; D: -; V: TRBV24-1; size: -; CDR3: CATSASSYEQYF; DNA: TGTGCCACCAGTGCCAGCTCCTACGAGCAGTACTTC
J: TRBJ1-1; D: -; V: TRBV6-5; size: -; CDR3: CASSYPGMAFF; DNA: TGTGCCAGCAGTTACCCTGGCATGGCTTTCTTT
J: TRBJ2-7; D: -; V: TRBV15; size: -; CDR3: CATSRDSQHYEQYF; DNA: TGTGCCACCAGCAGAGATTCCCAGCACTACGAGCAGTACTTC
J: TRBJ2-1; D: -; V: TRBV3-1; size: once; CDR3: CASSQDGAYNEQFF; DNA: TGTGCCAGCAGCCAAGATGGAGCATACAATGAGCAGTTCTTC
J: TRBJ2-7; D: -; V: TRBV9; size: once; CDR3: CASSPQGYTYEQYF; DNA: TGTGCCAGCAGCCCTCAGGGTTATACCTACGAGCAGTACTTC
J: TRBJ2-1; D: TRBD2; V: TRBV28; size: -; CDR3: CASSLPLAGGYDEQFF; DNA: TGTGCCAGCAGTTTACCGCTAGCGGGAGGGTATGATGAGCAGTTCTTC
J: TRBJ2-1; D: -; V: TRBV30; size: -; CDR3: CAWSVRGNEQFF; DNA: TGTGCCTGGAGTGTACGAGGCAATGAGCAGTTCTTC
J: TRBJ1-1; D: -; V: TRBV7-9; size: -; CDR3: CASSSTGQAFF; DNA: TGTGCCAGCAGCTCTACAGGGCAAGCTTTCTTT
J: TRBJ2-1; D: -; V: TRBV20-1; size: -; CDR3: CSARSSTTNNEQFF; DNA: TGCAGTGCTAGGTCCTCGACGACCAACAATGAGCAGTTCTTC
J: TRBJ2-7; D: -; V: TRBV18; size: -; CDR3: CASSPTPRAVGEQYF; DNA: TGTGCCAGCTCACCGACGCCAAGGGCGGTGGGGGAGCAGTACTTC
J: TRBJ1-3; D: TRBD1; V: TRBV12-3/TRBV12-4; size: -; CDR3: CASSRQGIRRSGNTIYF; DNA: TGTGCCAGCAGTCGACAGGGTATTAGACGATCTGGAAACACCATATATTTT
J: TRBJ2-2; D: TRBD2; V: TRBV3-1; size: -; CDR3: CASSQDFLAGGYTGELFF; DNA: TGTGCCAGCAGCCAAGATTTCCTAGCGGGAGGCTACACCGGGGAGCTGTTTTTT
J: TRBJ2-7; D: TRBD1; V: TRBV5-1; size: -; CDR3: CASSSRQGPYEQYF; DNA: TGTGCCAGCAGTTCCCGACAGGGGCCCTACGAGCAGTACTTC
J: TRBJ1-4; D: TRBD1; V: TRBV2; size: -; CDR3: CASSEEGQGKLFF; DNA: TGTGCCAGCAGTGAAGAGGGACAGGGTAAACTGTTTTTT
J: TRBJ2-1; D: -; V: TRBV28; size: -; CDR3: CASSPISTAGPYNEQFF; DNA: TGTGCCAGCAGCCCAATCTCTACTGCGGGACCCTACAATGAGCAGTTCTTC
J: TRBJ2-3; D: -; V: TRBV5-1; size: -; CDR3: CASSLSSRYTDTQYF; DNA: TGCGCCAGCAGCTTGTCTAGCCGATACACAGATACGCAGTATTTT
J: TRBJ2-7; D: -; V: TRBV20-1; size: -; CDR3: CSAPAPWQNYEQYF; DNA: TGCAGTGCTCCGGCGCCTTGGCAGAACTACGAGCAGTACTTC
J: TRBJ2-7; D: -; V: TRBV10-3; size: once; CDR3: CAISESMGAKGEQYF; DNA: TGTGCCATCAGTGAGTCGATGGGGGCGAAGGGCGAGCAGTACTTC
J: TRBJ2-1; D: -; V: TRBV11-2; size: once; CDR3: CASSSTIGSSYNEQFF; DNA: TGTGCCAGCAGCTCCACTATAGGTAGCTCCTACAATGAGCAGTTCTTC
J: TRBJ1-1; D: -; V: TRBV2; size: -; CDR3: CASPSYAEAFF; DNA: TGTGCCAGCCCCAGTTACGCTGAAGCTTTCTTT
J: TRBJ2-7; D: TRBD2; V: TRBV28; size: -; CDR3: CASSPRTSRSFTRGEQYF; DNA: TGTGCCAGCAGTCCCAGGACTAGCCGGAGCTTTACGAGGGGGGAGCAGTACTTC
J: TRBJ2-3; D: -; V: TRBV7-9; size: -; CDR3: CASSSPNSGTDTQYF; DNA: TGTGCCAGCAGCTCACCCAATAGCGGCACAGATACGCAGTATTTT
J: TRBJ2-2; D: TRBD2; V: TRBV27; size: -; CDR3: CATSSPREGAGELFF; DNA: TGTGCCACCTCATCTCCGCGGGAGGGTGCCGGGGAGCTGTTTTTT
J: TRBJ2-3; D: TRBD2; V: TRBV20-1; size: -; CDR3: CSARTSASGIPDTQYF; DNA: TGCAGTGCCCGAACCTCGGCTAGCGGGATTCCAGATACGCAGTATTTT
J: TRBJ2-1; D: TRBD2; V: TRBV7-3; size: -; CDR3: CASSSPGREPGNEQFF; DNA: TGTGCCAGCAGCTCTCCCGGGCGGGAGCCGGGCAATGAGCAGTTCTTC
J: TRBJ2-1; D: -; V: TRBV27; size: once; CDR3: CASSLSGYRQFF; DNA: TGTGCCAGCAGTTTATCGGGCTACAGGCAGTTCTTC
J: TRBJ2-1; D: TRBD1; V: TRBV27; size: -; CDR3: CASSDRGGDEQFF; DNA: TGTGCCAGCAGTGACAGGGGCGGGGATGAGCAGTTCTTC
J: TRBJ2-3; D: -; V: TRBV6-1; size: -; CDR3: CASSPFRSSGTDTQYF; DNA: TGTGCCAGCAGTCCTTTCAGAAGTAGCGGCACAGATACGCAGTATTTT
J: TRBJ2-1; D: -; V: TRBV23-1; size: -; CDR3: CASSFSSTTTNNEQFF; DNA: TGCGCCAGCAGTTTTTCCTCGACTACGACCAACAATGAGCAGTTCTTC
J: TRBJ2-2; D: -; V: TRBV7-6; size: few; CDR3: CASSLAVGRTGELFF; DNA: TGTGCCAGCAGCTTAGCTGTGGGGCGGACCGGGGAGCTGTTTTTT
J: TRBJ1-5; D: -; V: TRBV4-1; size: -; CDR3: CASSQLLILSNQPQHF; DNA: TGCGCCAGCAGCCAACTCCTCATCCTTAGCAATCAGCCCCAGCATTTT
J: TRBJ2-5; D: -; V: TRBV28; size: once; CDR3: CASSKTLKTQYF; DNA: TGTGCCAGCAGCAAGACATTGAAGACCCAGTACTTC
J: TRBJ1-2; D: TRBD1; V: TRBV5-6; size: -; CDR3: CASSVRDRGYYGYTF; DNA: TGTGCCAGCAGCGTCCGGGACAGGGGCTACTATGGCTACACCTTC
J: TRBJ2-1; D: TRBD2; V: TRBV9; size: -; CDR3: CASSVDESGTSGMELNNEQFF; DNA: TGTGCCAGCAGCGTAGATGAATCCGGGACTAGCGGGATGGAATTGAACAATGAGCAGTTCTTC
J: TRBJ2-1; D: -; V: TRBV6-1; size: -; CDR3: CASSPLLMEVYNEQFF; DNA: TGTGCCAGCAGTCCCCTCCTTATGGAGGTCTACAATGAGCAGTTCTTC
J: TRBJ1-3; D: -; V: TRBV9; size: -; CDR3: CASSVNTFRGATGNTIYF; DNA: TGTGCCAGCAGCGTAAATACGTTTCGAGGGGCTACTGGAAACACCATATATTTT
J: TRBJ2-1; D: -; V: TRBV7-8; size: once; CDR3: CASSHHRVAYNEQFF; DNA: TGTGCCAGCAGCCACCACAGGGTCGCCTACAATGAGCAGTTCTTC
J: TRBJ2-2; D: -; V: TRBV15; size: -; CDR3: CATSRAAGLAGELFF; DNA: TGTGCCACCAGCAGAGCCGCGGGGTTGGCGGGGGAGCTGTTTTTT
J: TRBJ1-6; D: -; V: TRBV19; size: -; CDR3: CASSVTGSSYNSPLHF; DNA: TGTGCCAGTAGCGTCACAGGGAGCTCCTATAATTCACCCCTCCACTTT
J: TRBJ2-1; D: -; V: TRBV27; size: -; CDR3: CASSLLGRGNEQFF; DNA: TGTGCCAGCAGTTTACTCGGGAGAGGAAATGAGCAGTTCTTC